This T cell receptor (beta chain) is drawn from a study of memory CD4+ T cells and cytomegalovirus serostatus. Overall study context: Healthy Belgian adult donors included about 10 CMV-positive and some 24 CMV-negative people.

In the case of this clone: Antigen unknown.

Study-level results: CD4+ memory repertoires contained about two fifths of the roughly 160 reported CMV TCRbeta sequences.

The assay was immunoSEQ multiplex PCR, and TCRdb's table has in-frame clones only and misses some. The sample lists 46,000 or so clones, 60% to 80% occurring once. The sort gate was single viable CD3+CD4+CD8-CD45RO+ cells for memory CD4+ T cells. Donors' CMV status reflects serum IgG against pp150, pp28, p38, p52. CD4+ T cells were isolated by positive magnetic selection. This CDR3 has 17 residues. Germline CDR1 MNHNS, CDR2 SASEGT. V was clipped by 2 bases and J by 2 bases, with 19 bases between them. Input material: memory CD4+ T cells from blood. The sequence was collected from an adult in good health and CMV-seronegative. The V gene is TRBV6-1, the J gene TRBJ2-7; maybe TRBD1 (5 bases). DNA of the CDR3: TGTGCCAGCAGTGAACTACGTCCTGGGATAGGGGCCTACGAGCAGTACTTC. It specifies CASSELRPGIGAYEQYF.